This T cell receptor beta chain was captured in a study of T cells in localized non-small cell lung cancer. Generated by immunoSEQ multiplex PCR, the TCRdb table keeps only in-frame clones and is missing some. The sample lists about 24,000 clones; more than 85% were seen once. Study findings and constraints: In the blood, greater T cell density corresponded to longer overall survival. Compared with tumor, uninvolved adjacent lung displayed greater T cell clonality, ranking highest overall. In adjacent lung appeared a median around 57 of the top 100 tumor clones. Sequence data derive from only one tumor region, so heterogeneity remains possible.

Looked up from germline, CDR1 is MNHEY and CDR2 is SMNVEV (reference sequence). After removal of 7 bases from V and 7 bases from J, the junction contained 11 bases not matched to a gene. The CDR3 totals 15 residues. About this clone itself: As yet, its antigen is unknown.

The chain has TRBV27 and TRBJ1-2; TRBD1 aligns across 11 bases. This sequence originates from a male donor aged 60 or older with stage I squamous cell lung carcinoma. Specimen: peripheral blood, collected before any cancer treatment. CDR3 in amino acids: CASTPQGQGARGYTF. In DNA, the CDR3 is TGTGCCAGCACCCCACAAGGACAGGGGGCGCGTGGCTACACCTTC.